A single sample gave rise to the 16 T cell receptor beta chains below, sequenced in a study of blood T cell repertoires in COVID-19. Measured with immunoSEQ multiplex PCR; TCRdb has only the in-frame clones, and not every one. The data show about 82,000 clones, around 88% seen once. The specimen was peripheral blood. The receptors shown here come from a woman aged 60-70 years with acute or convalescent COVID-19.

The genes are TRBV28 and TRBJ1-3; D ambiguous. Germline assignment: CDR1 MDHEN and CDR2 SYDVKM. V was shortened by 5 bases and J by 2 bases, with 10 bases between the two germline ends. CDR3 length equals 14 residues. The CDR3 DNA reads as TGTGCCAGCAGTATCTCACGGGCTGGAAACACCATATATTTT. Translated: CASSISRAGNTIYF.

J is TRBJ1-4 and V is TRBV19, with 7 bases fitting TRBD1. This CDR3 region has 15 residues. Germline V lookup: CDR1 LNHDA, CDR2 SQIVND (reference sequence). V was clipped by 4 bases and J by 4 bases; unmatched bases: 6. The CDR3: CASSNPGQFNEKLFF. The CDR3, as DNA: TGTGCCAGTAGTAATCCGGGACAGTTTAATGAAAAACTGTTTTTT.

The chain uses TRBV28 and TRBJ1-5; D is unclear. V gave up 4 bases and J gave up 3 bases, with 13 bases separating them. This CDR3 region has 15 residues. The V gene's germline CDR1 is MDHEN and CDR2 SYDVKM. CDR3: CASSSSGVVNQPQHF. The CDR3 DNA follows: TGTGCCAGCAGTTCCTCCGGGGTGGTCAATCAGCCCCAGCATTTT.

The chain has TRBV7-2 and TRBJ2-1; TRBD2 matches 10 bases. The J segment lost 6 bases and the V segment lost 2 bases, leaving 7 bases of the junction unmatched. The CDR3 is 16 residues long. The germline CDR1 and CDR2 sequences are SGHTA and FQGNSA. CDR3 sequence (DNA): TGTGCCAGCAGCTTAACCGGGACTAGCGACGGCAATGAGCAGTTCTTC. Translated, it gives CASSLTGTSDGNEQFF.

The chain recombines TRBV4-3 with TRBJ2-6, with D uncertain. The V end was cut by 0 bases, the J end by 0 bases, with 6 bases between. The CDR3 sequence is 16 residues long. Germline lookup yields CDR1 LGHNA and CDR2 YSLEER. The DNA of the CDR3 is TGCGCCAGCAGCCAAGACCACAGCTCTGGGGCCAACGTCCTGACTTTC. Encoded protein: CASSQDHSSGANVLTF.

This clone was picked up a small number of times. The chain is built from TRBV5-4 and TRBJ2-1, with TRBD2 as a possible D gene (6 bases). The CDR3 is 16 amino acids. V was clipped by 1 base and J by 5 bases, with 16 bases between them. Germline V lookup: CDR1 SGHNT, CDR2 YYREEE (reference sequence). The CDR3 spells CASSLYFARGDNEQFF. CDR3 bases: TGTGCCAGCAGCTTGTATTTTGCGCGGGGTGACAATGAGCAGTTCTTC.

The V and J genes are TRBV5-6 and TRBJ1-5, with 8 bases matching TRBD1. Per the germline V gene, CDR1 is SGHDT and CDR2 is YYEEEE. Trimming cost V 7 bases and J 6 bases; bases outside gene matches: 9. This CDR3 contains 14 residues. The DNA for the CDR3 is TGTGCCAGCGCCAGGGGGCCCGGGGGTCAGCCCCAGCATTTT. Translated: CASARGPGGQPQHF.

In this sample, this clone turned up once. The chain employs TRBV3-1 (or the pseudogene TRBV3-2) and TRBJ2-5; D not certain. The CDR3 is 14 residues long. V was cut by 5 bases and J by 5 bases, with 15 bases left in between. Germline V gene sequence: CDR1 LGHDT, CDR2 YNNKEL (reference sequence). CDR3 sequence (DNA): TGTGCCAGCAGCGACTCACCAGCGAGCGAGACCCAGTACTTC. Translation gives CASSDSPASETQYF.

This clone occurred a few times. The V call is TRBV7-9, the J call TRBJ2-7; the match to TRBD1 covers 7 bases. Germline trimming cut 5 bases from V and 5 bases from J; bases unmatched to any gene: 18. This CDR3 contains 17 residues. The germline V gene encodes CDR1 SEHNR and CDR2 FQNEAQ (reference sequence). The CDR3 region has the DNA TGTGCCAGCAGCCCCCCGCTAAACAGGGGAAAGGGCCACGAGCAGTACTTC. Translation: CASSPPLNRGKGHEQYF.

V gene TRBV10-3 combines with J gene TRBJ2-7, with 7 bases aligning to TRBD1. The V segment lost 9 bases and the J segment 3 bases; nucleotides outside the gene matches: 5. The CDR3 is made up of 12 amino acids. Germline values: CDR1 ENHRY, CDR2 SYGVKD. DNA of the CDR3: TGTGCCATTGCCCGGGACAGCTACGAGCAGTACTTC. This gives the protein CAIARDSYEQYF.

This chain joins TRBV7-3 and TRBJ2-1; possible D gene TRBD2, 6 bases. The CDR3 sequence is 13 residues long. The V end lost 3 bases, the J end lost 8 bases, and 11 bases lay between the germline ends. Per the germline V gene, CDR1 is SGHTA and CDR2 is FQGTGA. The CDR3 bases are TGTGCCAGCAGCTTCACGGGGGTAGATGAGCAGTTCTTC. This encodes CASSFTGVDEQFF.

This clone was detected once. The chain employs TRBV21-1 and TRBJ1-1; TRBD1, the D gene given by the table, was not confirmed from the DNA. TRBV21-1 is assigned pseudogene status. This CDR3 region has 15 residues. The CDR3 DNA reads TGTGCCAGCAGCCCTGACAGGGGGTTTTCCACTGAAGCTTTCTTT. It encodes CASSPDRGFSTEAFF.

This chain links TRBV6-5 with TRBJ2-1, with 8 bases lining up with TRBD2. The V gene's germline CDR1 is MNHEY and CDR2 SVGAGI. This CDR3 contains 13 residues. The J segment lost 7 bases and the V segment lost 10 bases, leaving 9 bases of the junction unmatched. The DNA of the CDR3 is TGTGCCACATCCCGAGCGGGAGTTAATGAGCAGTTCTTC. Amino acid sequence: CATSRAGVNEQFF.

This clone occurred once. The J gene is TRBJ1-2, the V gene TRBV11-1; 7 nucleotides match TRBD1. The CDR3 loop spans 15 amino acids. Per germline, CDR1 SGHAT and CDR2 FQDESV (reference sequence). J was trimmed by 4 bases and V by 3 bases; bases with no gene match: 8. This CDR3 is CASSFTGAPSYGYTF. The CDR3 region has the DNA TGTGCCAGCAGCTTTACAGGGGCACCATCCTATGGCTACACCTTC.

Points on this clone: Germline is not matched at one junction end, which may reflect a read error. The sample carries other DNA sequences with the same CDR3. The genes are TRBV6-5 and TRBJ2-3, with TRBD2 identical over 9 bases. There are 15 residues in the CDR3. Germline V lookup: CDR1 MNHEY, CDR2 SVGAGI. The CDR3 protein is CASSLSGGGADTQYF. CDR3 coding DNA: TGTGCCAGCAGTCTTAGCGGGGGTGGGGCAGATACGCAATATTTT.

This chain links TRBV7-8 with TRBJ2-1, with D maybe TRBD2 (5 bases). The CDR3 has 14 residues. Trimming removed 1 base at V and 9 bases at J, with 13 bases between. Germline CDR1 reads SGHVS; CDR2 reads FQNEAQ. The CDR3: CASSLGTRGSEQFF. DNA for the CDR3: TGTGCCAGCAGCTTAGGGACGAGAGGGAGTGAGCAGTTCTTC.